The present TCR beta chain was sequenced within a study of T cell clonotyping in hematopoietic cell transplantation (dated by TCRdb to 2020 to 2023). Regarding the complete study: Recipient samples taken before transplant were collected after cytoreduction. The study collected roughly 150 blood samples from 35 to 40 consecutive transplant recipients and their related donors. Recruitment of patients was conducted between 2015 and January 2017, and follow-up was continued until late 2020 or death.

The immunoSEQ assay, a bias-controlled multiplex PCR with V- and J-specific primers, was used to amplify TCR beta CDR3 regions from genomic DNA. In a second PCR step, the CDR3 amplicons were tagged with a proprietary barcode plus Illumina adapter sequences. CDR3 libraries were sequenced on an Illumina MiSeq instrument. From the authors' description of their analysis: Export and quality control were performed with immunoSEQ Analyzer 3.0, and downstream analyses were performed with R Bioconductor and Immunarch. Only productive rearrangements in the normalized downsampled data set went into calculating the repertoire metrics. In the normalized cohort, a clonotype counted as pathologically expanded if the clonotype was larger than 5 templates. The Inverse Simpson Index was used to measure repertoire diversity. CMV-specificity analyses were carried out on the non-normalized data set to capture all clonotypes. TCRdb provides this immuneACCESS table in a form limited to in-frame rearrangements. Some clones are lacking; in checked studies, under half of them reflect an unresolved V gene, and why the rest are absent is not known. For V, J and clone size, that table is used; D and trimming come from the DNA. The sample has 25,000 to 35,000 clones on record, roughly 91% of them singletons. About 2.3% of the sample is held by the ten biggest clonotypes.

The junction carries 22 bases between V and J, which are trimmed by 3 bases and 8 bases respectively. From a lookup of the germline V gene, CDR1 and CDR2 are KGHSH and LQKENI. Spanning cysteine to phenylalanine, the CDR3 consists of 16 amino acids. The only DNA kept is the CDR3, 48 bases in frame from the first base. The time point tag for this specimen amounts to: recipient sample about 28 days before transplant, after cytoreduction. Blood samples were obtained from recipients approximately 28 days before transplant and at days 30, 100 and 180 after transplant. Nuclei Lysis Solution was used to extract genomic DNA from fresh or cryopreserved unfractionated peripheral blood mononuclear cells. Concerning this clone: Its antigen is currently not known. No clone much larger than this one lies a single base away; base qualities are absent.

The study at large found these results: After transplant, TCR diversity in recipients dropped, and pathologically expanded clonotypes climbed progressively between day 30 and day 180. Broader posttransplant TCR repertoire diversity was predicted by donor and pretransplant recipient Inverse Simpson Index values. Only a small fraction of recipient repertoires overlapped donor repertoires, with over 95% appearing de novo at the given depth. The sample size was limited and the cells went unsorted, which meant the CD4 and CD8 repertoire contributions could not be told apart.

This clonotype was obtained from a man in his fifties or sixties with acute myeloid leukemia. Some clones in this sample may be carry-over from other donors' samples. Material: peripheral blood mononuclear cells, obtained before stem cell transplant. The chain employs TRBV18 and TRBJ1-2, with the D gene uncertain. The bases read TGTGCCAGCTCACCTAGGGTGGACCCCAACTCGGGAGGCTACACCTTC. It specifies CASSPRVDPNSGGYTF. Where the CDR3 stops, the reference TRBV18 and TRBJ1-2 genes take over; the full variable domain is NAGVMQNPRHLVRRRGQEARLRCSPMKGHSHVYWYRQLPEEGLKFMVYLQKENIIDESGMPKERFSAEFPKEGPSILRIQQVVRGDSAAYFCASSPRVDPNSGGYTFGSGTRLTVV.